The entry that follows covers one T cell receptor (beta chain) sequence. Its specific antigen is unknown. No qualities accompany the bases; no much larger clone lies one base away. TCRbeta CDR3 regions were amplified from genomic DNA using the immunoSEQ Assay, a bias-controlled multiplex PCR. The original pipeline was this. The number of nucleated cells in each sample was estimated by amplification of reference gene primers within the assay. To quantify the absolute abundance of each unique TCRbeta CDR3 rearrangement, sequence reads were collapsed and filtered. Productive Simpson clonality was computed per sample as the square root of Simpson's diversity index over productive rearrangements. TCRdb's version of the immuneACCESS table is confined to in-frame rearrangements and falls short of the full clone set. An unresolved V gene accounts for under half of the shortfall where checked; the remainder is of unknown origin. From that table come the V and J calls and clone size; the DNA was used to work out D and trimming. The sample table contains some 94,000 clones; only one count was recorded for over 80% of them. The ten largest clones capture 2% of the sample.

Collaborating institutions collected whole blood in K2EDTA tubes following their own protocols. For TCRbeta analysis, collaborators shipped samples as frozen whole blood, isolated PBMCs, or DNA extracted from either of those sample types. This specimen comes from a study of blood T cell repertoires in COVID-19 (dated by TCRdb to the early 2020s). Regarding the study in general: Collaborator samples came from the United States, Italy and Spain and covered acute and convalescent phases of COVID-19. The material from the prospective study consisted of cDNA or gDNA derived from T cells, B-cell-depleted T cells, or PBMCs. The dataset comprised deeply sampled blood TCRbeta repertoires from subjects exposed to, actively infected with, or recovered from COVID-19. The repertoires were made available in a free public database intended to serve as a resource for research on the immune response to SARS-CoV-2. Samples came from the ongoing ImmuneRACE study (first 160 participants) plus 1,254 subjects from 6 global collaborators. The sample metadata nearly always contained a de-identified subject ID, COVID-19 status, age in years and sex. Where HLA class I and class II types were available, the types were taken from metadata supplied by the sample provider, not from assay-based typing. Broader findings and caveats from the paper: The quantity of clinical and demographic metadata differed by source and by participant and was supplied without curation.

The TCR comes from a man aged 70 or older with active or convalescent COVID-19. The sequencing sample was made of peripheral blood.

The DNA reads TGCGCCAGCAGTAGAGTCGGGGGGCAGACAGCCTACGAGCAGTACTTC. Its coded protein is CASSRVGGQTAYEQYF. This sequence uses TRBV4-1 and TRBJ2-7; the D gene is possibly TRBD2, with 7 bases matching. V is reduced by 6 bases and J by 2 bases, leaving a spacing of 20 bases between them. Reading the germline V gene gives CDR1 MGHRA and CDR2 YSYEKL. CDR3 length: 16 amino acids, cysteine to phenylalanine. Only the CDR3 DNA is retained, 48 bases long and in frame from the first base.